This TCR beta chain originates from a study of Graves' ophthalmopathy and Graves' hyperthyroidism. Study information: Untreated patients at initial diagnosis provided peripheral blood.

This clonotype occurred many times. Ophthalmopathic donors had moderate-to-severe activity, CAS ≥3 and NOSPECS ≥4, with disease that had lasted under 3 months. RNA transcripts served as template for amplifying TCR beta CDR3 sequences. Investigators did first-round RT-PCR with HTBI primers, then second-round multiplex PCR. Using its own MiXCR run on the multiplex PCR reads, TCRdb lists one record per CDR3 protein. The data contain under 350,000 distinct CDR3 sequences, under 20% of them singletons. CDR3 length equals 14 residues. Trimming shortened V by 2 bases and J by 11 bases, and 16 bases separated the two germline ends. Germline CDR1 SNHLY, CDR2 FYNNEI.

The sequence came from an adult man with Graves' ophthalmopathy. The specimen sequenced was peripheral blood. This chain uses TRBV2 with TRBJ1-5; a possible D gene is TRBD1 (5 bases). CDR3 in DNA: TGTGCCAGCAGTGAACAAGACAGCATTCAATCCCAGCATTTT. It encodes CASSEQDSIQSQHF.